This T cell receptor beta chain was captured by sequencing in a study of T cell responses to AZD1222 COVID-19 vaccine. General study points: Vaccine-related CD4 TCRs covered spike, predominating at 160-218 and 743-854. Sampling captured repertoires only after the peak T cell response.

Sequenced by immunoSEQ multiplex PCR; TCRdb stores in-frame clones only, minus some. The sample lists under 130,000 clones; 82% were seen once. Regarding this clone: Its cognate antigen is unknown.

The sample consisted of peripheral blood, taken on day 0 of AZD1222 vaccination. The receptor's source is an adult in good health.

The CDR3 DNA is TGTGCCAGCAGCTTAGCGCGGTTCCGAACTGAAGCTTTCTTT. Amino acids: CASSLARFRTEAFF. The chain is built from TRBV7-8 and TRBJ1-1; D is unresolved. Germline lookup yields CDR1 SGHVS and CDR2 FQNEAQ. The CDR3 spans 14 residues. V was trimmed by 0 bases and J by 5 bases, leaving 10 bases between them.